The following is a T cell receptor beta chain sequence with its context. Antigen specificity is unknown. The entry originates in a study of shared clonotypes between healthy human individuals. Study-wide context: Three plates each covered CD4 naive and memory; CD8 naive two, CD8 memory one. Findings and limits, study-wide: A few donors showed sharing of roughly 5% of naive CD4 clonotypes. In the sorted subsets, rarefaction showed sequencing was incomplete despite large depth.

Cells designated naive CD8 were CD45RO-negative and were positively selected for CCR7, with terminally differentiated effector memory CD45RA+ cells excluded. Assay used: immunoSEQ multiplex PCR; TCRdb lists only in-frame clones, some missing. The sample shows about 800,000 clones, 95% to 97% of them seen only once. This TCR derives from a man aged 25 to 45 in good health. Specimen: naive CD8+ T cells sorted from blood.

CDR3 amino acids: CASSETVSWGNQPQHF. The CDR3 bases are TGTGCCAGCAGTGAGACAGTGAGTTGGGGTAATCAGCCCCAGCATTTT. The rearrangement uses TRBV28 and TRBJ1-5, with D maybe TRBD1 (5 bases). The V and J ends lost 5 bases and 4 bases respectively, with 18 bases between them. The germline V gene has CDR1 MDHEN and CDR2 SYDVKM. This CDR3 spans 16 amino acids.